The next 2 T cell receptor beta chains were all read from a single sample in a study of OX40 agonist ivuxolimab in advanced cancers. This table comes from immunoSEQ multiplex PCR, and its TCRdb copy is limited to in-frame clones, with some not included. The data show around 100,000 clones, 85% to 95% seen once. The specimen was CD4+ or CD8+ T cells sorted from blood, collected in a trial of the OX40 agonist ivuxolimab. Source of these receptors: an adult with an advanced solid tumor such as melanoma, head and neck, liver or kidney cancer.

This chain uses TRBV10-1 with TRBJ1-3; D remains unclear. The CDR3 extends over 15 amino acids. The germline CDR1 and CDR2 sequences are WNHNN and SYGVQD (reference sequence). Trimming pared 5 bases from V and 0 bases from J, leaving 11 bases between. The CDR3 spells CASSYDWFSGNTIYF. The CDR3 nucleotides read TGCGCCAGCAGTTACGATTGGTTCTCTGGAAACACCATATATTTT.

The rearrangement uses TRBV5-1 and TRBJ1-1, with D possibly TRBD1 on 6 matching bases. V lost 4 bases, J lost 7 bases, and 14 bases lay in between. Germline V lookup: CDR1 SGHRS, CDR2 YFSETQ. The CDR3 extends over 13 amino acids. The CDR3 sequence: CASSPNRESEAFF. The DNA of the CDR3 is TGCGCCAGCAGCCCGAACAGGGAGAGTGAAGCTTTCTTT.